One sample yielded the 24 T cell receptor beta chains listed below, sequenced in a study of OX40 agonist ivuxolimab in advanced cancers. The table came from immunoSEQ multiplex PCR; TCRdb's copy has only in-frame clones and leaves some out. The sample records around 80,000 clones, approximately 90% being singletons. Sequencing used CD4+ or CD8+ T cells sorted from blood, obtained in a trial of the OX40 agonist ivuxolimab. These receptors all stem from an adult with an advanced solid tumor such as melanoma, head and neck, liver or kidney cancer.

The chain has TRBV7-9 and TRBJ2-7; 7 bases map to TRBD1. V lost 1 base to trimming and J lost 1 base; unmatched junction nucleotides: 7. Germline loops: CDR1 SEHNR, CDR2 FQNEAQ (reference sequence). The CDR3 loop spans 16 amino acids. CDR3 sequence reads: CASSLGLRDSSYEQYF. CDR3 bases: TGTGCCAGCAGCTTAGGCCTACGGGACAGTTCCTACGAGCAGTACTTC.

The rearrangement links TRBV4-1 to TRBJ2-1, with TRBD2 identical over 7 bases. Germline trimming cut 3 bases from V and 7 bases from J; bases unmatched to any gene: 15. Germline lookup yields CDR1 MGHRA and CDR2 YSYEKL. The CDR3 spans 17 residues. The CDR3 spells CASSQDSTPHGGNEQFF. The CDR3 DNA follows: TGCGCCAGCAGCCAGGACTCTACGCCTCACGGGGGGAATGAGCAGTTCTTC.

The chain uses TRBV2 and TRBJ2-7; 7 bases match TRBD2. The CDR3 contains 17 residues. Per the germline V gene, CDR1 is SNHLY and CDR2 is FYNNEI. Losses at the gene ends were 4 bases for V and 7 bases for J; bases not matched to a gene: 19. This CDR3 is CASSGGRGGLLPEEQYF. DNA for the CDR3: TGTGCCAGCAGTGGAGGTCGCGGGGGACTCCTCCCGGAGGAGCAGTACTTC.

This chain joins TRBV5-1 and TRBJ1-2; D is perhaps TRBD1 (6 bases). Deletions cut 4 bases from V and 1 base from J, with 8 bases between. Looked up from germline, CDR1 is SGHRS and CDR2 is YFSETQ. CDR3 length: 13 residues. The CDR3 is CASSQDSNYGYTF. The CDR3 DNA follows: TGCGCCAGCAGCCAGGACAGTAACTATGGCTACACCTTC.

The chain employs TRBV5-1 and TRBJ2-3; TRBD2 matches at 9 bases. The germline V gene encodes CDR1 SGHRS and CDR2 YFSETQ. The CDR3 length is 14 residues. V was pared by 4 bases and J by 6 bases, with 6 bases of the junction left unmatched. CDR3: CASSPTSGFDTQYF. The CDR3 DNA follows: TGCGCCAGCAGCCCTACTAGCGGGTTTGATACGCAGTATTTT. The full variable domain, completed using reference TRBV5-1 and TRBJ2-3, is KAGVTQTPRYLIKTRGQQVTLSCSPISGHRSVSWYQQTPGQGLQFLFEYFSETQRNKGNFPGRFSGRQFSNSRSEMNVSTLELGDSALYLCASSPTSGFDTQYFGPGTRLTVL.

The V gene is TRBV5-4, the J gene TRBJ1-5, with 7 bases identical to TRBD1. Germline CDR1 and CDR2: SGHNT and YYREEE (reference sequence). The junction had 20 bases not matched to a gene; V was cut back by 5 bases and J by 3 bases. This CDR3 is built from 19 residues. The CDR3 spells CASRAPPIRQGGDNQPQHF. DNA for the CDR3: TGTGCCAGCAGAGCTCCGCCTATAAGACAGGGCGGTGACAATCAGCCCCAGCATTTT.

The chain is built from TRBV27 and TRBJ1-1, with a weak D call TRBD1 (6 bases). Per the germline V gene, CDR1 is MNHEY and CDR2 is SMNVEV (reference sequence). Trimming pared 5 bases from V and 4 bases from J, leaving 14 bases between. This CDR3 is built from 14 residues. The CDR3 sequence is CASSRTGIGTEAFF. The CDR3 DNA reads TGTGCCAGCAGTCGTACAGGGATTGGCACTGAAGCTTTCTTT.

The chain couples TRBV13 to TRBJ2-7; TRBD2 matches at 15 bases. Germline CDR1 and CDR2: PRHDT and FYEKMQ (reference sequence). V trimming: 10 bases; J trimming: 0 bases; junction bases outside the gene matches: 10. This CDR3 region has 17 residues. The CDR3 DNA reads TGTGCCACCCGGACTAGCGGGAGGGCCAGAGGCTCCTACGAGCAGTACTTC. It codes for CATRTSGRARGSYEQYF.

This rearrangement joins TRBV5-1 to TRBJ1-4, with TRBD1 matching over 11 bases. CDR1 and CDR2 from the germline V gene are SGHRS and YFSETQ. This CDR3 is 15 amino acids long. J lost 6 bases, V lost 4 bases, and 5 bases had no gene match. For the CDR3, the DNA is TGCGCCAGCAGCCCACGGACAGGGGGCGATGAAAAACTGTTTTTT. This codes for CASSPRTGGDEKLFF.

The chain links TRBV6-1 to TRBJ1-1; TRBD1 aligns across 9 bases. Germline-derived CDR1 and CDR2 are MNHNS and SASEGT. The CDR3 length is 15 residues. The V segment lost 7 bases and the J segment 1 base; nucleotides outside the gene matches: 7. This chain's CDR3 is CASNGQGLRNTEAFF. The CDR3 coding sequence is TGTGCCAGCAACGGACAGGGGTTGAGGAACACTGAAGCTTTCTTT.

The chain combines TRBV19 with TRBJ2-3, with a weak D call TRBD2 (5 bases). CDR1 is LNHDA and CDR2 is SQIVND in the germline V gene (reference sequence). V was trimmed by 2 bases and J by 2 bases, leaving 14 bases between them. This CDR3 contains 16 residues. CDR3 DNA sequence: TGTGCCAGTAGTATATGGGGATGGACTTACACAGATACGCAGTATTTT. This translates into CASSIWGWTYTDTQYF.

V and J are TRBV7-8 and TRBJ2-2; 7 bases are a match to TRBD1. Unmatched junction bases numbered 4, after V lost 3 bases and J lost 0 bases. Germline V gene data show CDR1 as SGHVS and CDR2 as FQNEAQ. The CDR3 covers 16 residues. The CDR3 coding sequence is TGTGCCAGCAGCTTCGGGACAGTTTCGAACACCGGGGAGCTGTTTTTT. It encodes CASSFGTVSNTGELFF.

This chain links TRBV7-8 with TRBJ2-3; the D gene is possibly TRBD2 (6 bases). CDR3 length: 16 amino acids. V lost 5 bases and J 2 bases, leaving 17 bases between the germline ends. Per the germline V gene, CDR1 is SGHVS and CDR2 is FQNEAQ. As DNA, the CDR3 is TGTGCCAGCAGCCCTCGGGCGGGGCATCCCACAGATACGCAGTATTTT. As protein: CASSPRAGHPTDTQYF.

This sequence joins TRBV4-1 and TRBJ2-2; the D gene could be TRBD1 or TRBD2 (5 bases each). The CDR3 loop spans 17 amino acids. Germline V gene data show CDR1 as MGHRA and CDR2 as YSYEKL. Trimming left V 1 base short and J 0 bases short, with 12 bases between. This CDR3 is CASSQGRGTTNTGELFF. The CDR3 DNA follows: TGCGCCAGCAGCCAAGGCAGAGGGACCACGAACACCGGGGAGCTGTTTTTT.

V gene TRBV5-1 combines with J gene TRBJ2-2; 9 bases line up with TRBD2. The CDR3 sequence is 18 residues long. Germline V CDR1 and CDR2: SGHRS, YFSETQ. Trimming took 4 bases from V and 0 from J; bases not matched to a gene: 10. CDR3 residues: CASSRVLAGLANTGELFF. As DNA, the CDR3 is TGCGCCAGCAGCCGGGTCCTAGCGGGGTTAGCGAACACCGGGGAGCTGTTTTTT.

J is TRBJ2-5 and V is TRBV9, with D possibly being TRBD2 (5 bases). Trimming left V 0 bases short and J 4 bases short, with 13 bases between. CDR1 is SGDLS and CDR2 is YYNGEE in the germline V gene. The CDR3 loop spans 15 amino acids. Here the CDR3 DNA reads TGTGCCAGCAGCGTAGGGCTAGCACCGGGAGAGACCCAGTACTTC. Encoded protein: CASSVGLAPGETQYF.

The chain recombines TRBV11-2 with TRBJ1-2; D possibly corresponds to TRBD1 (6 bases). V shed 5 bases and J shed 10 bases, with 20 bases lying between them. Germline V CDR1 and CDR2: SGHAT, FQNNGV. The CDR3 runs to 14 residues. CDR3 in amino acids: CASSPRTALTDYTF. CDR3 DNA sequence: TGTGCCAGCAGCCCAAGGACAGCTCTCACGGACTACACCTTC.

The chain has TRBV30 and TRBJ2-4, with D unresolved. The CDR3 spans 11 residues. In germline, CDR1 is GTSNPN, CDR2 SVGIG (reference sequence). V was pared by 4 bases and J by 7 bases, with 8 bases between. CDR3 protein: CAWKTGNIQYF. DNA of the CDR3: TGTGCCTGGAAGACTGGGAACATTCAGTACTTC.

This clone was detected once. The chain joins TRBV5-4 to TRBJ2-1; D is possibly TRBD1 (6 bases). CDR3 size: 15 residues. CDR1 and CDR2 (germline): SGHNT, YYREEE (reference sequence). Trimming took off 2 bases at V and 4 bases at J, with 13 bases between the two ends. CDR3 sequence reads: CASSLEQGRYNEQFF. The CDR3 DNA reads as TGTGCCAGCAGCTTAGAACAGGGTCGATACAATGAGCAGTTCTTC.

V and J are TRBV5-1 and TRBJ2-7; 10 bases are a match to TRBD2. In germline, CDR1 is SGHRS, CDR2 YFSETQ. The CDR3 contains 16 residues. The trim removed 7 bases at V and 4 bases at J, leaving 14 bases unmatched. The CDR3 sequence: CASRSRLAGAQYEQYF. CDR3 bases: TGCGCCAGCCGTTCGCGGCTAGCGGGAGCCCAGTACGAGCAGTACTTC.

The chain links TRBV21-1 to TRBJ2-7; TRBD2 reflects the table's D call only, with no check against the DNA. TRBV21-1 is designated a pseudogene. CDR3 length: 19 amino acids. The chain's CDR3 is CASSNRLGLGGQVSYEQYF. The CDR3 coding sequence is TGTGCCAGCAGCAATAGGCTTGGGTTGGGGGGTCAGGTTTCCTACGAGCAGTACTTC.

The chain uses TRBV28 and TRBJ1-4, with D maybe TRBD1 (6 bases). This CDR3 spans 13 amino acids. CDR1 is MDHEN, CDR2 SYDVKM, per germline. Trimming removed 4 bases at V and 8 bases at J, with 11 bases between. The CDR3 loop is CASSSGRGEKLFF. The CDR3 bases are TGTGCCAGCAGTTCCGGCAGGGGCGAAAAACTGTTTTTT.

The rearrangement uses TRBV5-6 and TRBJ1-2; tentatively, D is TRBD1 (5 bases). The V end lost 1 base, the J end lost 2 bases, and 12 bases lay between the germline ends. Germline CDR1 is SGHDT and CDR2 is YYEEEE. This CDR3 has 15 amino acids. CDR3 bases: TGTGCCAGCAGCTTGAATGCAGGGTACAACTATGGCTACACCTTC. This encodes CASSLNAGYNYGYTF.

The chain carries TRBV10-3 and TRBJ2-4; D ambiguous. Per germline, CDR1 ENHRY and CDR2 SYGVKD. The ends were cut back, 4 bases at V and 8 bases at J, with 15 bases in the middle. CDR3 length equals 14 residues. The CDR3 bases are TGTGCCATCAGTGGAGCGTCCCGACGGGACATTCAGTACTTC. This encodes CAISGASRRDIQYF.